This T cell receptor beta chain was obtained from a study of identical twins. CDR1 SGDLS and CDR2 YYNGEE come from the germline V gene. This CDR3 is 13 amino acids long. The V gene end was trimmed by 4 bases and the J gene end by 4 bases; junction bases not matched to a gene: 3. TCRdb reprocessed the 5' RACE reads with MiXCR, giving one entry per CDR3 protein. The table shows hundreds of thousands of distinct CDR3 sequences, with 15% to 20% occurring only once. These data were likewise used in another study, on T cells expressing NK-cell markers. That report notes: Seven of the eight sequenced donors were HCMV-seropositive; one was seronegative. A few donors' CD3+CD56-NKG2C+ cells were dominated by the same clonotypes. Evidence did not settle whether expanded NKG2C+ T cell clones targeted HCMV.

The source of this sequence is a woman in her late teens or twenties in good health. The sequencing input was PBMCs. The chain carries TRBV9 and TRBJ1-2; 8 bases agree with TRBD1. The CDR3 nucleotides are TGTGCCAGCAGCTGGACAGGGACCTATGGCTACACCTTC. It is translated as CASSWTGTYGYTF.